This T cell receptor beta chain was profiled in a study of T-cell reconstitution after alpha-beta-depleted transplantation in children. General study results and limits: When one year had passed after transplant, most T-cell counts and diversity came from newly produced T cells. About two months after transplant, alpha-beta T cells reportedly came from several hundred expanded graft clones. Recipient T cells and thymic progenitors that survived gave rise to the high TCRbeta diversity observed at day 60 in some patients.

The TCRbeta library was prepared with unique molecular identifiers. TCRdb analysed the PCR reads with MiXCR anew, one entry per CDR3 protein. The sample lists 500,000 to 650,000 distinct CDR3 sequences, approximately 13% occurring once. This clonotype was counted between two and nine times. No antigen is known for it. Germline assignment: CDR1 SGHAT and CDR2 FQNNGV. The CDR3 runs to 15 residues. The V and J ends lost 0 bases and 10 bases respectively, with 16 bases between them. J is TRBJ2-1 and V is TRBV11-2; the D is unclear. This TCR derives from a male patient younger than 18 who had a stem cell transplant for acute myeloid leukemia, so the T cells may come from the graft donor. Sequenced material: PBMCs, mostly from graft donor cells, taken 360 days after TCRalphabeta/CD19-depleted stem cell transplant. CDR3 sequence: CASSLDMLGEGEQFF. The CDR3 DNA follows: TGTGCCAGCAGCTTAGATATGTTGGGTGAAGGGGAGCAGTTCTTC. Filled out from reference TRBV11-2 and TRBJ2-1, the complete variable domain reads EAGVAQSPRYKIIEKRQSVAFWCNPISGHATLYWYQQILGQGPKLLIQFQNNGVVDDSQLPKDRFSAERLKGVDSTLKIQPAKLEDSAVYLCASSLDMLGEGEQFFGPGTRLTVL.